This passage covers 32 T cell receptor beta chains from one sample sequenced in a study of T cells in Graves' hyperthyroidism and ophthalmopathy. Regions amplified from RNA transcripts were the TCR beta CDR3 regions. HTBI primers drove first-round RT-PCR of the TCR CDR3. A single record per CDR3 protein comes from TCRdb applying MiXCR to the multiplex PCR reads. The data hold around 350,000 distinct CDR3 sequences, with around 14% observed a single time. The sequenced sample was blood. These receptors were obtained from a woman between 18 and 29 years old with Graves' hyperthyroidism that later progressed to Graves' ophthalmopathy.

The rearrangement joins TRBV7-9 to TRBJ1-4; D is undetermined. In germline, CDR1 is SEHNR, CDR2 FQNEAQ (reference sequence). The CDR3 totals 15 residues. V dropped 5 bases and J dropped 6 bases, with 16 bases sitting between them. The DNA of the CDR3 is TGTGCCAGCAGCCACCCGCTCGCGACGGATGAAAAACTGTTTTTT. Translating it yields CASSHPLATDEKLFF.

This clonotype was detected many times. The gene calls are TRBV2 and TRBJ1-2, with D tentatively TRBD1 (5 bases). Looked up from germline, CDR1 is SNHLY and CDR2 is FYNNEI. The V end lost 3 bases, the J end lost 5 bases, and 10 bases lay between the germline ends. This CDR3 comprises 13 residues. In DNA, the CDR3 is TGTGCCAGCAGTGACGGGACCGCATATGGCTACACCTTC. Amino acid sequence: CASSDGTAYGYTF.

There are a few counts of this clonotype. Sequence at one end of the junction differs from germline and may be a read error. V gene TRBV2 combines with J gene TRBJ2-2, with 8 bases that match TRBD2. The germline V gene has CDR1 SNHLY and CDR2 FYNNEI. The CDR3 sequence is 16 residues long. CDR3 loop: CASSEGLAGNTGELSF. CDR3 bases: TGTGCCAGCAGTGAGGGTTTAGCGGGGAACACCGGGGAGCTGTCTTTT.

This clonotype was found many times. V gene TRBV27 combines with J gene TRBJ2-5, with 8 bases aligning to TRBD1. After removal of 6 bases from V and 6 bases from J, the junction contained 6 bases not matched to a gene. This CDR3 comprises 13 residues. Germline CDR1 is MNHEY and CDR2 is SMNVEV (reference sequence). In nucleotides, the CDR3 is TGTGCCAGCAGCCGGACAGGGATGAAGACCCAGTACTTC. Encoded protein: CASSRTGMKTQYF.

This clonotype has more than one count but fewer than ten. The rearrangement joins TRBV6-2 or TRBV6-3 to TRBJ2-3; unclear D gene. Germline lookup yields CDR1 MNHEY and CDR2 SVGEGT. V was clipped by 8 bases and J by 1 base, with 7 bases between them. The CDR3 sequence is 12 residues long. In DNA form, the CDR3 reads TGTGCCAGCGGTGTACGCACAGATACGCAGTATTTT. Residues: CASGVRTDTQYF.

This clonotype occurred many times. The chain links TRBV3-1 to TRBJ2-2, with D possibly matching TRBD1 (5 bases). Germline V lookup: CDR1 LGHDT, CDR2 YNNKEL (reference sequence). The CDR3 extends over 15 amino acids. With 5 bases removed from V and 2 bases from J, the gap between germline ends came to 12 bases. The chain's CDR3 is CASSVQGFNTGELFF. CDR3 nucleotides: TGTGCCAGCAGCGTTCAGGGCTTCAACACCGGGGAGCTGTTTTTT. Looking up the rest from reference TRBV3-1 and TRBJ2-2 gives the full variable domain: DTAVSQTPKYLVTQMGNDKSIKCEQNLGHDTMYWYKQDSKKFLKIMFSYNNKELIINETVPNRFSPKSPDKAHLNLHINSLELGDSAVYFCASSVQGFNTGELFFGEGSRLTVL.

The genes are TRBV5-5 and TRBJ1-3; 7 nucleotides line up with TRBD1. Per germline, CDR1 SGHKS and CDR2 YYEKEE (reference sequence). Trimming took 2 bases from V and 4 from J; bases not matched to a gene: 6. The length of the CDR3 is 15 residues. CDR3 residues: CASSFDRVRGNTIYF. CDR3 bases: TGTGCCAGCAGCTTCGACAGGGTGAGAGGAAACACCATATATTTT. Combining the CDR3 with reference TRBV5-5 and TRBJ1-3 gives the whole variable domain DAGVTQSPTHLIKTRGQQVTLRCSPISGHKSVSWYQQVLGQGPQFIFQYYEKEERGRGNFPDRFSARQFPNYSSELNVNALLLGDSALYLCASSFDRVRGNTIYFGEGSWLTVV.

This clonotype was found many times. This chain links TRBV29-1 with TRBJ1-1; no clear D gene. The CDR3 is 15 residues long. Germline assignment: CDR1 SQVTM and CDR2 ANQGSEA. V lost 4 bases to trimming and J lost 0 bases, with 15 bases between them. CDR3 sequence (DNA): TGCAGCGTTGGTCTCAAGTTAGCGGTGAACACTGAAGCTTTCTTT. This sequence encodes CSVGLKLAVNTEAFF.

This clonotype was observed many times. The CDR3 here is CASSLKPNRGRTDTQYF. Written as DNA, the CDR3 is TGTGCCAGCAGCTTAAAACCGAACAGGGGGCGCACAGATACGCAGTATTTT. This chain uses TRBV7-2 with TRBJ2-3; 9 bases align to TRBD1. The ends lost 2 bases at V and 1 base at J; junction bases unmatched: 7. This CDR3 is 17 amino acids long. Germline V lookup: CDR1 SGHTA, CDR2 FQGNSA.

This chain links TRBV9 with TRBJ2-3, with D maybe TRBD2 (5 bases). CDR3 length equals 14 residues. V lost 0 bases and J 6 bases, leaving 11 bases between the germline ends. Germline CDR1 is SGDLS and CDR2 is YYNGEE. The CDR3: CASSVETRTDTQYF. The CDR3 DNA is TGTGCCAGCAGCGTAGAAACTAGGACGGATACGCAGTATTTT.

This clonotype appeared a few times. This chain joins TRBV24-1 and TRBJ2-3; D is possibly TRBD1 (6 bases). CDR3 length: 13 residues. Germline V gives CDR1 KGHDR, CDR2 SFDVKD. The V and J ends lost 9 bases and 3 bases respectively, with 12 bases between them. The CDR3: CATREQGTDTQYF. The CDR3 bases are TGTGCCACCCGCGAACAGGGAACAGATACGCAGTATTTT.

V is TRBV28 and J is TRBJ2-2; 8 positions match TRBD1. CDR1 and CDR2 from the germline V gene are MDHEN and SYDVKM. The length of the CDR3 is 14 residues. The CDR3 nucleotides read TGTGCTGTAAAGGGACAGGTGAACACCGGGGAGCTGTTTTTT. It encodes CAVKGQVNTGELFF.

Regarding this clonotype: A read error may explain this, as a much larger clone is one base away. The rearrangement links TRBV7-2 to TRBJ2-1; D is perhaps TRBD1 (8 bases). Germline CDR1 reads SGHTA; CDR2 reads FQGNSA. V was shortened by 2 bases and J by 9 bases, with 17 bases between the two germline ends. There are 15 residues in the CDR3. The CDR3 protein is CASSLSTGGVGEQFF. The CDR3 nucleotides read TGTGCCAGCAGCTTAAGTACAGGGGGGGTCGGTGAGCAGTTCTTC. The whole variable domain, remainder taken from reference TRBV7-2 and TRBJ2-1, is GAGVSQSPSNKVTEKGKDVELRCDPISGHTALYWYRQSLGQGLEFLIYFQGNSAPDKSGLPSDRFSAERTGGSVSTLTIQRTQQEDSAVYLCASSLSTGGVGEQFFGPGTRLTVL.

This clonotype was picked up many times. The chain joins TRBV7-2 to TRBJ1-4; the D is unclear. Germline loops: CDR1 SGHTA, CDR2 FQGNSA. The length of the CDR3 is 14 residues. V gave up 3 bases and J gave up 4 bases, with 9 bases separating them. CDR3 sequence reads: CASSFSLFNEKLFF. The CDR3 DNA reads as TGTGCCAGCAGCTTTAGTTTGTTTAATGAAAAACTGTTTTTT.

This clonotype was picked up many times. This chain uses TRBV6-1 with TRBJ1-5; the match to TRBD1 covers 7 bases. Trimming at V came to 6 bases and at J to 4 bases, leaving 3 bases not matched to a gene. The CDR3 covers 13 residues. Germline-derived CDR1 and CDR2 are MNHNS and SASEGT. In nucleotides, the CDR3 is TGTGCCAGCAGGCAGGGGGGTAATCAGCCCCAGCATTTT. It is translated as CASRQGGNQPQHF.

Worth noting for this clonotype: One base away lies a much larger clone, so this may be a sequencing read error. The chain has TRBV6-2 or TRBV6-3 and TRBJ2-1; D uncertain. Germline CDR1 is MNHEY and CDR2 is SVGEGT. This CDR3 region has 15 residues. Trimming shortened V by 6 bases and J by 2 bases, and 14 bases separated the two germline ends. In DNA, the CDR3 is TGTGCCAGCAGCATGGAGAGCCGCCCCTACAATGAGCAGTTCTTC. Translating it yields CASSMESRPYNEQFF.

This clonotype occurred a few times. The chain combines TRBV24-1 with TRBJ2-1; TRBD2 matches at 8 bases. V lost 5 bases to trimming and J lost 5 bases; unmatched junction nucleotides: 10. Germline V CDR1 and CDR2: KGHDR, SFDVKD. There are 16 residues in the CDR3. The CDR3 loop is CATSGLTRAGDNEQFF. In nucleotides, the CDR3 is TGTGCCACCAGTGGTCTTACAAGAGCGGGGGACAATGAGCAGTTCTTC.

CDR3 residues: CASSGAQRRGGNEQFF. CDR3 coding DNA: TGCGCCAGCAGCGGGGCACAACGCCGAGGCGGCAATGAGCAGTTCTTC. The V call is TRBV5-1, the J call TRBJ2-1, with a possible D match to TRBD1 (5 bases). There are 16 residues in the CDR3. The V end was cut by 4 bases, the J end by 6 bases, with 20 bases between. Germline V gene lookup returns CDR1 SGHRS and CDR2 YFSETQ. Using reference TRBV5-1 and TRBJ2-1 for the parts outside the CDR3, the full variable domain is KAGVTQTPRYLIKTRGQQVTLSCSPISGHRSVSWYQQTPGQGLQFLFEYFSETQRNKGNFPGRFSGRQFSNSRSEMNVSTLELGDSALYLCASSGAQRRGGNEQFFGPGTRLTVL.

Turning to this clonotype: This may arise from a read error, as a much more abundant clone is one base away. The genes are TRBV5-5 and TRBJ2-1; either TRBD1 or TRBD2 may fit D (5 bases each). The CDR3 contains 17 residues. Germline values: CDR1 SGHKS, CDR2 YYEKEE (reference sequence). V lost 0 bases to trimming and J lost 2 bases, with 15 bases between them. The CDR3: CASSLGPWGSTYNEQFF. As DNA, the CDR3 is TGTGCCAGCAGCTTGGGCCCTTGGGGGAGTACCTACAATGAGCAGTTCTTC.

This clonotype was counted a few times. As DNA, the CDR3 is TGCGCCAGCAGCCAAGCCCCGAGGGGGTCTGGAAACACCATATATTTT. This sequence encodes CASSQAPRGSGNTIYF. The chain uses TRBV4-1 and TRBJ1-3; possible D gene TRBD1, 6 bases. The CDR3 has 16 amino acids. From germline, CDR1 is MGHRA and CDR2 YSYEKL. The V end was cut by 1 base, the J end by 1 base, with 11 bases between.

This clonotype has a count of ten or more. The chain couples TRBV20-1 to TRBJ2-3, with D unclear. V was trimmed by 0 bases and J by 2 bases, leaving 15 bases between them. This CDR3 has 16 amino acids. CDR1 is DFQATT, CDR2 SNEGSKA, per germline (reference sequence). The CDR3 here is CSARDKNYLNTDTQYF. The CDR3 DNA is TGCAGTGCTAGAGATAAGAACTACCTTAACACAGATACGCAGTATTTT.

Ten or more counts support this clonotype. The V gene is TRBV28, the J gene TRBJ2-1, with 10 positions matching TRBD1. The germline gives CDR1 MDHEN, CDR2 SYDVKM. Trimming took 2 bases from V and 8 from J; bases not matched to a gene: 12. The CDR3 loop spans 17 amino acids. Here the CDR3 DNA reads TGTGCCAGCAGTTTAGTCCCGGGACAGGGGTTATGGGATGAGCAGTTCTTC. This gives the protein CASSLVPGQGLWDEQFF.

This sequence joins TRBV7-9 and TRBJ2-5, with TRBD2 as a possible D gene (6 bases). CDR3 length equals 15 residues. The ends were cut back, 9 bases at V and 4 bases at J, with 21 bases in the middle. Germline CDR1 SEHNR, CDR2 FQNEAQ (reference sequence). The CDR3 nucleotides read TGTGCCAGAGCGGAGATAAGGCGGGGAATAGAGACCCAGTACTTC. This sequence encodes CARAEIRRGIETQYF.

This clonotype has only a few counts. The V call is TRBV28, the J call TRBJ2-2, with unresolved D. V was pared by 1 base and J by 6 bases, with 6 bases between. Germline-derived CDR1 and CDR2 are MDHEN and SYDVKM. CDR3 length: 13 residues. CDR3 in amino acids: CASSLYSSGELFF. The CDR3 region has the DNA TGTGCCAGCAGTTTATACAGCTCCGGGGAGCTGTTTTTT.

The CDR3 sequence: CASSPPFSGATEAFF. The CDR3 region has the DNA TGTGCCAGCTCACCACCGTTTTCAGGGGCCACTGAAGCTTTCTTT. The V and J genes are TRBV18 and TRBJ1-1; weak D call: TRBD1 (6 bases). Trimming took 0 bases from V and 4 from J, leaving 12 bases between them. The CDR3 has 15 amino acids. Looked up from germline, CDR1 is KGHSH and CDR2 is LQKENI.

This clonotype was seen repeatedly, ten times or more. CDR3 sequence reads: CASSFLATRLYEQYF. The CDR3 DNA is TGTGCCAGCAGTTTCCTTGCTACCCGCCTCTACGAGCAGTACTTC. The chain is built from TRBV28 and TRBJ2-7; D gene unclear. The CDR3 is 15 residues long. Trimming shortened V by 3 bases and J by 3 bases, and 15 bases separated the two germline ends. Germline V gives CDR1 MDHEN, CDR2 SYDVKM.

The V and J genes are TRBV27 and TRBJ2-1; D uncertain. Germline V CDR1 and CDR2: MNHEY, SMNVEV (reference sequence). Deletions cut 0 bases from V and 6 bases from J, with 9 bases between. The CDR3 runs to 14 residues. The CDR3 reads CASSLSLGGNEQFF. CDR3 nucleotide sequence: TGTGCCAGCAGTTTATCTCTAGGCGGCAATGAGCAGTTCTTC.

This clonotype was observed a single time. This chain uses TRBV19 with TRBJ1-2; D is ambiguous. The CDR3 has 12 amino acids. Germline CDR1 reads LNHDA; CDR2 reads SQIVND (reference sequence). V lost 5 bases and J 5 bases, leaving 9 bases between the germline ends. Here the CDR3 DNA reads TGTGCCAGTAGTGCCTCTGGGTATGGCTACACCTTC. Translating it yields CASSASGYGYTF.

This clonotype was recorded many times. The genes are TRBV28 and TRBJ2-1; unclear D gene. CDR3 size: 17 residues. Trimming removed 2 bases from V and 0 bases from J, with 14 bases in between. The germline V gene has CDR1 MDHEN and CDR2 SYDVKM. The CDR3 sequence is CASSLARRKSSYNEQFF. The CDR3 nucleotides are TGTGCCAGCAGTTTAGCAAGGCGGAAGAGCTCCTACAATGAGCAGTTCTTC.

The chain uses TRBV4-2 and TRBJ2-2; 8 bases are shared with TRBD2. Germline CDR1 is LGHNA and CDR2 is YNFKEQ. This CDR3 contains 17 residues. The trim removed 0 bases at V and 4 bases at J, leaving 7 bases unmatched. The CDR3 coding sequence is TGTGCCAGCAGCCAAGATCCAGCGGGAGTCAGCACCGGGGAGCTGTTTTTT. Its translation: CASSQDPAGVSTGELFF.

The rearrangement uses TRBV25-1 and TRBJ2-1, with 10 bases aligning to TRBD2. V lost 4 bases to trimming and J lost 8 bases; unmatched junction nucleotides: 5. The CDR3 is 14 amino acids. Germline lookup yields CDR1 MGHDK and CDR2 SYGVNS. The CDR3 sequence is CASSAAGGQDEQFF. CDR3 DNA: TGTGCCAGCAGTGCAGCGGGAGGGCAGGATGAGCAGTTCTTC. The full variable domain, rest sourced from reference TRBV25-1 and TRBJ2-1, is EADIYQTPRYLVIGTGKKITLECSQTMGHDKMYWYQQDPGMELHLIHYSYGVNSTEKGDLSSESTVSRIRTEHFPLTLESARPSHTSQYLCASSAAGGQDEQFFGPGTRLTVL.

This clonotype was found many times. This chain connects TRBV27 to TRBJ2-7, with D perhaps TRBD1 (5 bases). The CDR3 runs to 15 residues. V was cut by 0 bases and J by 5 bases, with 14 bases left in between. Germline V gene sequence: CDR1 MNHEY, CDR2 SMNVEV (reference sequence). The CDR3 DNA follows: TGTGCCAGCAGTTTATCTCTGGGGCCCTTCCACGAGCAGTACTTC. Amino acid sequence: CASSLSLGPFHEQYF.